A selection of T cell receptor beta chains follows, all from one sample in a study of cytomegalovirus exposure and HLA in healthy donors. Data came from immunoSEQ multiplex PCR; TCRdb stores just in-frame clones and leaves some out. The sample lists 70,000 or so clones; more than 75% were seen once. Sequencing used PBMCs. The receptors here all came from a man aged 18 to 35 in good health and CMV-seronegative. Each CDR3 is given with its conserved first and last residue. The order of the fields is J gene, V gene, clone size, D gene, CDR3 length, CDR3 DNA, CDR3 protein. The D gene is left open where the match is weak. Part of the rows lack a size; the others show once, few, many or a class for expanded clones.

TRBJ1-1 TRBV7-9 - - 14 TGTGCCAGCAGCTTAGATGGGACTAACACTGAAGCTTTCTTT CASSLDGTNTEAFF
TRBJ1-6 TRBV5-6 few TRBD1 17 TGTGCCAGCAGCTCCCTTAGGGTACAGGGGGCTAATTCACCCCTCCACTTT CASSSLRVQGANSPLHF
TRBJ1-1 TRBV7-9 - - 15 TGTGCCAGCAGCCTACAGGGAAATGCGAACACTGAAGCTTTCTTT CASSLQGNANTEAFF
TRBJ2-1 TRBV18 - - 14 TGTGCCAGCTCACGACTAGGGGTAATGAATGAGCAGTTCTTC CASSRLGVMNEQFF
TRBJ2-5 TRBV9 - - 14 TGTGCCAGCACCCACGGGGTGGGACAAGAGACCCAGTACTTC CASTHGVGQETQYF
TRBJ2-2 TRBV7-3 - - 12 TGTGCCAGCGGACAGAACACCGGGGAGCTGTTTTTT CASGQNTGELFF
TRBJ2-3 TRBV7-2 - - 12 TGTGCCAGTAGTGGAGGCACAGATACGCAGTATTTT CASSGGTDTQYF
TRBJ2-7 TRBV11-1 - - 14 TGTGCCAGCAGCTTTAATGGGCCTTCCTACGAGCAGTACTTC CASSFNGPSYEQYF
TRBJ1-2 TRBV29-1 - TRBD1 14 TGCAGCGTTCGGGGGGACAGGAGCCTCTATGGCTACACCTTC CSVRGDRSLYGYTF
TRBJ1-2 TRBV18 - - 15 TGTGCCAGCTCACTCCCGACAGCCGCGGATCTTGGCTACACCTTC CASSLPTAADLGYTF
TRBJ2-7 TRBV6-4 - - 15 TGTGCCAGCAGTGATACGGGGGTTACCTCCTACGAGCAGTACTTC CASSDTGVTSYEQYF
TRBJ1-2 TRBV30 once TRBD1 14 TGTGCCTGGAGACATGAGACAGGGTTCTATGGCTACACCTTC CAWRHETGFYGYTF
TRBJ2-3 TRBV5-1 - - 15 TGCGCCAGCAGCTTTTCCGGGAAAAGCACAGATACGCAGTATTTT CASSFSGKSTDTQYF
TRBJ1-6 TRBV28 - TRBD1 17 TGTGCCAGCAGTTTAAGAGGTCAGGGGGCGGCTAATTCACCCCTCCACTTT CASSLRGQGAANSPLHF
TRBJ2-7 TRBV28 - - 16 TGTGCCAGCAGGTCTATCCCGGGATCCCCTCGGAACGAGCAGTACTTC CASRSIPGSPRNEQYF
TRBJ1-1 TRBV10-3 - - 11 TGTGCCATCAGTGAACAGGCTGAAGCTTTCTTT CAISEQAEAFF
TRBJ1-1 TRBV29-1 few - 13 TGCAGCGTGCACAGGGTTTTGAACACTGAAGCTTTCTTT CSVHRVLNTEAFF
TRBJ1-1 TRBV5-1 - - 14 TGCGCCAGCAGCCCCTGGCAGGGTACCGGTGAAGCTTTCTTT CASSPWQGTGEAFF
TRBJ2-2 TRBV10-3 - - 15 TGTGCCATCAGTGAGTCGCAGGGTTCCACCGGGGAGCTGTTTTTT CAISESQGSTGELFF
TRBJ1-1 TRBV5-1 - - 17 TGCGCCAGCAGCTCCGGTAATTCGGGGACTCGGAGCACTGAAGCTTTCTTT CASSSGNSGTRSTEAFF
TRBJ2-7 TRBV5-1 few TRBD2 13 TGCGCCAGCAGTTCGGGGGGGGACTACGAGCAGTACTTC CASSSGGDYEQYF
TRBJ2-2 TRBV5-4 - - 16 TGTGCCAGCAGCGCCCTCCTGGGCACGAGCACCGGGGAGCTGTTTTTT CASSALLGTSTGELFF
TRBJ1-2 TRBV9 - - 16 TGTGCCAGCGCCCGAGGTGGGGGGACCGGGAACTATGGCTACACCTTC CASARGGGTGNYGYTF
TRBJ1-5 TRBV7-2 - TRBD1 14 TGTGCCACATCCCCGACAGGGGGCGGCCAGCCCCAGCATTTT CATSPTGGGQPQHF
TRBJ1-1 TRBV28 - - 14 TGTGCCAGCAGTTTTCAGGGCGTGAACACTGAAGCTTTCTTT CASSFQGVNTEAFF
TRBJ2-3 TRBV18 - - 16 TGTGCCAGCTCATCGAACTCGGGTACAAGCACAGATACGCAGTATTTT CASSSNSGTSTDTQYF
TRBJ1-3 TRBV30 - - 12 TGTGCCCGAGCGGGTCCTGGAAACACCATATATTTT CARAGPGNTIYF
TRBJ2-7 TRBV28 - - 13 TGTGCCAGCAGCAACGGAGGCGTCTACGAGCAGTACTTC CASSNGGVYEQYF
TRBJ2-1 TRBV21-1 few - 21 TGTGCCAGCAGCAAAGCTGAACCGGGACTAGCGGGAGTTCTGCCCTACAATGAGCAGTTCTTC CASSKAEPGLAGVLPYNEQFF
TRBJ2-7 TRBV10-3 - TRBD1 14 TGTGCCATCAGCTCGGGACAGGGGGTCTACGAGCAGTACTTC CAISSGQGVYEQYF
TRBJ1-2 TRBV7-2 - TRBD1 15 TGTGCCAGCAGCTTTGGGACAGGGGGGTGGAGGGGCTACACCTTC CASSFGTGGWRGYTF
TRBJ2-3 TRBV28 - - 15 TGTGCCAGCAGTTTCCAGGGAACGGGCACAGATACGCAGTATTTT CASSFQGTGTDTQYF
TRBJ1-4 TRBV2 - - 17 TGTGCCAGCAGTGAGGACAACCCCAATTTAGCTAATGAAAAACTGTTTTTT CASSEDNPNLANEKLFF
TRBJ2-2 TRBV2 - - 13 TGTGCCAGCAAGGGGATTTGGACCGGGGAGCTGTTTTTT CASKGIWTGELFF
TRBJ2-2 TRBV30 - TRBD1 14 TGTGCCTGGATATCCGGACAGGGACTCGGGGAGCTGTTTTTT CAWISGQGLGELFF
TRBJ1-3 TRBV6-1 - - 14 TGTGCCAGCAAGAGCGGGGGGGCTGGAAACACCATATATTTT CASKSGGAGNTIYF
TRBJ2-5 TRBV6-5 - - 12 TGTGCCACCGCGAGAGGTCGGGAGACCCAGTACTTC CATARGRETQYF
TRBJ1-1 TRBV28 - TRBD1 17 TGTGCCAGCAGTTTATTATTTCAGGGACAGGGTTCTGGGGAAGCTTTCTTT CASSLLFQGQGSGEAFF
TRBJ2-3 TRBV30 - TRBD1 14 TGTGCCTCCCGGGACAGGGGGCGAACAGATACGCAGTATTTT CASRDRGRTDTQYF
TRBJ2-7 TRBV27 - - 17 TGTGCCAGCAGTTTCACCTTGGGACATCTCGTGTCCTACGAGCAGTACTTC CASSFTLGHLVSYEQYF
TRBJ2-1 TRBV19 once - 12 TGTGCCAGTAGTATATGGGGGGATGAGCAGTTCTTC CASSIWGDEQFF
TRBJ2-1 TRBV7-2 - - 15 TGTGCCAGCACCCTCTTGGCTAGCTCCTACAATGAGCAGTTCTTC CASTLLASSYNEQFF
TRBJ1-2 TRBV7-2 - - 14 TGTGCCAGCAGCTTAGTGGGGCCAGAGTATGGCTACACCTTC CASSLVGPEYGYTF
TRBJ2-1 TRBV10-3 - TRBD2 14 TGTGCCATACAACTAGCGGCGTCCTACAATGAGCAGTTCTTC CAIQLAASYNEQFF
TRBJ2-1 TRBV10-3 few - 17 TGTGCCATCGGAGCAGGGGGACTCCTGAGGAAGGGCAATGAGCAGTTCTTC CAIGAGGLLRKGNEQFF
TRBJ2-4 TRBV27 - TRBD1 13 TGTGCCAGCAGTCTACAGGGGAAAAACATTCAGTACTTC CASSLQGKNIQYF
TRBJ2-7 TRBV7-2 - - 15 TGTGCCAGCAGCTACTCAGCGGCTGATTTCTACGAGCAGTACTTC CASSYSAADFYEQYF
TRBJ1-2 TRBV27 - TRBD1 13 TGTGCCAGCAGTAGGGGACAGCCGTACGACTACACCTTC CASSRGQPYDYTF
TRBJ1-3 TRBV19 - TRBD1 18 TGTGCCAGTCATCCCCTCCGGACAGGAACCACCTCTGGAAACACCATATATTTT CASHPLRTGTTSGNTIYF